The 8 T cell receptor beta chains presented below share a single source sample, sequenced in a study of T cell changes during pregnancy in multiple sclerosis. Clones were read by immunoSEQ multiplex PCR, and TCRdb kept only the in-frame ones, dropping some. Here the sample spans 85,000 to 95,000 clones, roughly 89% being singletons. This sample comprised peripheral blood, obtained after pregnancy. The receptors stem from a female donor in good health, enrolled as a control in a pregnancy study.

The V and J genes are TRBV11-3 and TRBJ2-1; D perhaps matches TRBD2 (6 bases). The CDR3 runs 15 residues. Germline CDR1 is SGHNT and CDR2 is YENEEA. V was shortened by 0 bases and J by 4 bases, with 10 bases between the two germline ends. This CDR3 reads CASSLDGTVYNEQFF. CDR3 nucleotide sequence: TGTGCCAGCAGCTTAGACGGGACTGTGTACAATGAGCAGTTCTTC. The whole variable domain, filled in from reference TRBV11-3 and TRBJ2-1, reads EAGVVQSPRYKIIEKKQPVAFWCNPISGHNTLYWYLQNLGQGPELLIRYENEEAVDDSQLPKDRFSAERLKGVDSTLKIQPAELGDSAVYLCASSLDGTVYNEQFFGPGTRLTVL.

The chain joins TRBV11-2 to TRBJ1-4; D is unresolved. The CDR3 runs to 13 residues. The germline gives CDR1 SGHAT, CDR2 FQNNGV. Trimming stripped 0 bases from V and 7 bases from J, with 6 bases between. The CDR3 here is CASSLDSPEKLFF. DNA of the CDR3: TGTGCCAGCAGCTTAGATTCTCCTGAAAAACTGTTTTTT. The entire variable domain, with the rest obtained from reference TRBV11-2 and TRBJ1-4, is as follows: EAGVAQSPRYKIIEKRQSVAFWCNPISGHATLYWYQQILGQGPKLLIQFQNNGVVDDSQLPKDRFSAERLKGVDSTLKIQPAKLEDSAVYLCASSLDSPEKLFFGSGTQLSVL.

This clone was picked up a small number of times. In DNA, the CDR3 is TGCAGCGGTGTAATTCCGGCGGGCACTGAAGCTTTCTTT. It translates to CSGVIPAGTEAFF. The rearrangement uses TRBV29-1 and TRBJ1-1; D gene unclear. V was pared by 7 bases and J by 4 bases, with 16 bases between. Germline assignment: CDR1 SQVTM and CDR2 ANQGSEA. The CDR3 is made up of 13 amino acids.

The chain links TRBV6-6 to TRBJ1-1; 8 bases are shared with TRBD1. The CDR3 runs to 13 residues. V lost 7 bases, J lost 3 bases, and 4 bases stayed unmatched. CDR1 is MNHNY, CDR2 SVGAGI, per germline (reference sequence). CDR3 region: CASINRGDTEAFF. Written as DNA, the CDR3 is TGTGCCAGCATCAACAGGGGGGACACTGAAGCTTTCTTT.

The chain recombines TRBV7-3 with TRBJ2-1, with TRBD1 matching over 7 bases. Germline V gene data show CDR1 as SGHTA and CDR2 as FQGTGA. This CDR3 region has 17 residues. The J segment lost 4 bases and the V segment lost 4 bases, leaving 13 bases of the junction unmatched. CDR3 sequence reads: CASSSLSPGQTYNEQFF. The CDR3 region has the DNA TGTGCCAGCAGCTCACTGTCTCCGGGACAGACTTACAATGAGCAGTTCTTC.

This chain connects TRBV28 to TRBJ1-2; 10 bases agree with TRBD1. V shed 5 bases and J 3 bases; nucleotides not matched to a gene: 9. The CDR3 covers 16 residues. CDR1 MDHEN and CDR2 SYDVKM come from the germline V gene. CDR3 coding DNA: TGTGCCAGCAGTGGGTCCGGGACAGGGGCCGACTATGGCTACACCTTC. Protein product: CASSGSGTGADYGYTF.

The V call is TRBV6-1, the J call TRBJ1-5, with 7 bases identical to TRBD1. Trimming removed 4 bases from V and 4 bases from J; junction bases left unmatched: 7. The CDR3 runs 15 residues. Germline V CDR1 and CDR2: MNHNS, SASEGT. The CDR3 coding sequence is TGTGCCAGCAGTGGGGACAGCGGCGAGAATCAGCCCCAGCATTTT. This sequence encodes CASSGDSGENQPQHF.

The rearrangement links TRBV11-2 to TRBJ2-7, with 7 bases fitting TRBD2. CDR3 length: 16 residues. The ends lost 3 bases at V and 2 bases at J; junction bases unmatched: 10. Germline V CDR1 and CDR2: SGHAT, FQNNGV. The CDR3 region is CASSLWGRGDAYEQYF. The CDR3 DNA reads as TGTGCCAGCAGCTTGTGGGGTCGGGGGGACGCCTACGAGCAGTACTTC.